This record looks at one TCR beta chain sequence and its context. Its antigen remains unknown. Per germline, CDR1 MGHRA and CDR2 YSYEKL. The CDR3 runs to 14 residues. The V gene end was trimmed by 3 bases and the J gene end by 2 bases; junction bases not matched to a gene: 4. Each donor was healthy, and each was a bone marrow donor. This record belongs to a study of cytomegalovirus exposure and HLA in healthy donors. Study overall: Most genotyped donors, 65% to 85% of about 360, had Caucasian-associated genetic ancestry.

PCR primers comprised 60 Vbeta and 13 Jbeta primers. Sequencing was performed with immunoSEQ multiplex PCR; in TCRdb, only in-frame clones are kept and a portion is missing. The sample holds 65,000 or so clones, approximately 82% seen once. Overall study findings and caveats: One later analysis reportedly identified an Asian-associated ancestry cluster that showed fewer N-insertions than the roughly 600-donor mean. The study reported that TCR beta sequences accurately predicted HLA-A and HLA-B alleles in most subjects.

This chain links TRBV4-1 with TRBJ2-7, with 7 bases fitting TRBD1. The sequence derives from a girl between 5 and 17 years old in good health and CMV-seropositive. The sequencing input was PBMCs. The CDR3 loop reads CASSQTGITYEQYF. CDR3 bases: TGCGCCAGCAGCCAGACAGGGATTACCTACGAGCAGTACTTC.